A single sample gave rise to the 31 T cell receptor beta chains below, sequenced in a study of blood T cell repertoires in COVID-19 (TCRdb year 2020). The library came from the immunoSEQ multiplex PCR assay. The table comes from immuneACCESS by way of TCRdb, which keeps in-frame sequences with V and J called. Part of the clones is missing from these tables; in studies checked, under half for an unresolved V gene and the rest for unknown reasons. The sample table holds 88,000 or so clones, of which over 75% were seen once. The top ten constitute roughly 4% of the sample. The sample taken for sequencing was peripheral blood. These receptors originate from a man aged 55 to 70 with acute or convalescent COVID-19.

V is TRBV2 and J is TRBJ1-1; no reliable D call. Trimming pared 7 bases from V and 4 bases from J, leaving 13 bases between. Germline V gene lookup returns CDR1 SNHLY and CDR2 FYNNEI. The CDR3 has 13 amino acids. This CDR3 is CASILGGSTEAFF. CDR3 coding DNA: TGTGCCAGCATCTTAGGAGGGAGCACTGAAGCTTTCTTT.

The J gene is TRBJ2-6, the V gene TRBV10-3, with D tentatively TRBD2 (6 bases). The V end lost 6 bases, the J end lost 4 bases, and 13 bases lay between the germline ends. Per the germline V gene, CDR1 is ENHRY and CDR2 is SYGVKD. The CDR3 has 15 amino acids. CDR3 protein: CAIRTEGPGANVLTF. The CDR3 coding sequence is TGTGCCATCAGAACGGAGGGCCCCGGGGCCAACGTCCTGACTTTC.

CDR3 protein: CATSDHRDRVIGNTEAFF. The CDR3 DNA follows: TGTGCCACCAGTGATCACCGGGACAGGGTGATAGGGAACACTGAAGCTTTCTTT. The V gene is TRBV24-1, the J gene TRBJ1-1, with 9 nucleotides matching TRBD1. Germline V gene sequence: CDR1 KGHDR, CDR2 SFDVKD. The CDR3 is 18 amino acids. The trim removed 3 bases at V and 1 base at J, leaving 11 bases unmatched.

V gene TRBV6-5 combines with J gene TRBJ2-1; D may be TRBD2 (6 bases). Germline V gives CDR1 MNHEY, CDR2 SVGAGI. Trimming shortened V by 6 bases and J by 4 bases, and 16 bases separated the two germline ends. The length of the CDR3 is 15 residues. Here the CDR3 DNA reads TGTGCCAGCAGGGACGGGGGACTCATATACAATGAGCAGTTCTTC. Amino acid sequence: CASRDGGLIYNEQFF.

The chain couples TRBV20-1 to TRBJ2-1; tentatively, D is TRBD2 (6 bases). This CDR3 region has 15 residues. V was cut by 3 bases and J by 0 bases, with 12 bases left in between. Germline assignment: CDR1 DFQATT and CDR2 SNEGSKA (reference sequence). For the CDR3, the DNA is TGCAGTGCTAGTCCCGGGACTCTCTCCTACAATGAGCAGTTCTTC. Translated, it gives CSASPGTLSYNEQFF.

The chain joins TRBV5-1 to TRBJ2-3, with 9 bases aligning to TRBD1. Trimming at V came to 0 bases and at J to 3 bases, leaving 5 bases not matched to a gene. The CDR3 sequence is 16 residues long. Germline V gene data show CDR1 as SGHRS and CDR2 as YFSETQ. Here the CDR3 DNA reads TGCGCCAGCAGCTTGGATATGACAGGGGGTACAGATACGCAGTATTTT. As protein: CASSLDMTGGTDTQYF.

J is TRBJ2-5 and V is TRBV18; maybe TRBD1 (6 bases). This CDR3 has 14 residues. Germline-derived CDR1 and CDR2 are KGHSH and LQKENI. With 5 bases removed from V and 1 base from J, the gap between germline ends came to 11 bases. This chain's CDR3 is CASSANRVQETQYF. The CDR3 DNA is TGTGCCAGCTCAGCCAACAGGGTCCAAGAGACCCAGTACTTC.

This clone occurred once. This chain connects TRBV19 to TRBJ2-7, with D tentatively TRBD1 (6 bases). CDR3 length: 12 amino acids. The ends were cut back, 3 bases at V and 6 bases at J, with 9 bases in the middle. Germline-derived CDR1 and CDR2 are LNHDA and SQIVND (reference sequence). CDR3 sequence reads: CASSIVGGEQYF. CDR3 DNA sequence: TGTGCCAGTAGTATTGTAGGGGGCGAGCAGTACTTC.

The chain recombines TRBV7-2 with TRBJ2-7; the D call may be TRBD1 or TRBD2 (5 bases each). The J call may be mistaken, given a closer DNA end match to TRBJ2-1. The CDR3 has 12 amino acids. Germline V gene data show CDR1 as SGHTA and CDR2 as FQGNSA. CDR3 amino acids: CASSLGPGQQFF. CDR3 DNA sequence: TGTGCCAGCAGCTTAGGGCCGGGACAGCAGTTCTTC.

The chain employs TRBV19 and TRBJ1-1; 7 bases agree with TRBD1. The germline CDR1 and CDR2 sequences are LNHDA and SQIVND (reference sequence). The CDR3 consists of 14 residues. Unmatched junction bases numbered 5, after V lost 6 bases and J lost 1 base. The CDR3 loop reads CASRQGQTNTEAFF. CDR3 DNA: TGTGCCAGTAGACAGGGACAGACGAACACTGAAGCTTTCTTT. The variable domain in full, with the rest retrieved from reference TRBV19 and TRBJ1-1, is DGGITQSPKYLFRKEGQNVTLSCEQNLNHDAMYWYRQDPGQGLRLIYYSQIVNDFQKGDIAEGYSVSREKKESFPLTVTSAQKNPTAFYLCASRQGQTNTEAFFGQGTRLTVV.

The V and J genes are TRBV9 and TRBJ1-2; 7 bases are a match to TRBD1. V lost 1 base and J lost 2; bases outside the gene matches: 8. The CDR3 sequence is 16 residues long. Germline assignment: CDR1 SGDLS and CDR2 YYNGEE. The CDR3 reads CASSVFDRVGNYGYTF. CDR3 DNA: TGTGCCAGCAGCGTATTTGACAGGGTAGGAAACTATGGCTACACCTTC.

V gene TRBV4-1 combines with J gene TRBJ1-2, with D unclear. Germline CDR1 and CDR2: MGHRA and YSYEKL. The length of the CDR3 is 14 residues. V gave up 3 bases and J gave up 3 bases, with 11 bases separating them. The DNA for the CDR3 is TGCGCCAGCAGCCACTCAATAGGAGACTATGGCTACACCTTC. It is translated as CASSHSIGDYGYTF.

CDR3 nucleotides: TGTGCCAGTAGTACCGTCCGGGACTCTAGAAATGAGCAGTTCTTC. It encodes CASSTVRDSRNEQFF. V is TRBV19 and J is TRBJ2-1; a possible D gene is TRBD2 (6 bases). Germline V gives CDR1 LNHDA, CDR2 SQIVND (reference sequence). The CDR3 contains 15 residues. The V and J ends lost 4 bases and 7 bases respectively, with 17 bases between them.

The chain couples TRBV7-6 to TRBJ2-3; 9 nucleotides agree with TRBD2. In germline, CDR1 is SGHVS, CDR2 FNYEAQ. This CDR3 has 15 residues. V was clipped by 5 bases and J by 1 base; unmatched bases: 4. The DNA of the CDR3 is TGTGCCAGCAGCACCGGACTAGCGCGCACAGATACGCAGTATTTT. Amino acid sequence: CASSTGLARTDTQYF.

This chain links TRBV29-1 with TRBJ2-7; D call uncertain. This CDR3 has 11 amino acids. Trimming took 4 bases from V and 1 from J, leaving 5 bases between them. CDR1 and CDR2 from the germline V gene are SQVTM and ANQGSEA. This CDR3 reads CSVGESYEQYF. CDR3 nucleotides: TGCAGCGTTGGCGAATCCTACGAGCAGTACTTC.

The gene calls are TRBV6-5 and TRBJ1-4; D gene ambiguous. The CDR3 is made up of 15 amino acids. Germline CDR1 MNHEY, CDR2 SVGAGI. V lost 5 bases and J 3 bases, leaving 13 bases between the germline ends. The CDR3, as DNA: TGTGCCAGCAGTAAAACCGGGAGAGCTAATGAAAAACTGTTTTTT. This sequence encodes CASSKTGRANEKLFF.

CDR3 in amino acids: CASSLYAGSNGYTF. CDR3 nucleotides: TGTGCCAGCAGCTTGTATGCAGGGTCGAATGGCTACACCTTC. V is TRBV5-6 and J is TRBJ1-2, with D maybe TRBD1 (5 bases). The CDR3 spans 14 residues. The V end lost 1 base, the J end lost 6 bases, and 13 bases lay between the germline ends. Germline V lookup: CDR1 SGHDT, CDR2 YYEEEE.

The chain couples TRBV11-2 to TRBJ2-1; D might be TRBD2 (6 bases). V shed 3 bases and J shed 6 bases, with 6 bases lying between them. The CDR3 runs 12 residues. CDR1 is SGHAT, CDR2 FQNNGV, per germline. CDR3 nucleotide sequence: TGTGCCAGCAGCTTGACTAGCAATGAGCAGTTCTTC. Protein sequence: CASSLTSNEQFF.

The chain recombines TRBV23-1 with TRBJ1-2, with D maybe TRBD1 (5 bases). TRBV23-1 is annotated as an ORF whose role is uncertain. Trimming removed 4 bases from V and 2 bases from J, with 11 bases in between. This CDR3 region has 14 residues. The CDR3: CASSRDGGNYGYTF. The CDR3, as DNA: TGCGCCAGCAGTCGGGACGGAGGGAACTATGGCTACACCTTC.

The gene calls are TRBV5-1 and TRBJ2-1; D might be TRBD1 (6 bases). The V end lost 0 bases, the J end lost 6 bases, and 7 bases lay between the germline ends. In germline, CDR1 is SGHRS, CDR2 YFSETQ. The CDR3 consists of 13 residues. In nucleotides, the CDR3 is TGCGCCAGCAGCTTGGGACAGGTCAATGAGCAGTTCTTC. As protein: CASSLGQVNEQFF.

This sequence joins TRBV7-2 and TRBJ2-2; 12 nucleotides match TRBD2. Trimming at V came to 7 bases and at J to 4 bases, leaving 7 bases not matched to a gene. Germline values: CDR1 SGHTA, CDR2 FQGNSA. This CDR3 comprises 16 residues. CDR3 sequence (DNA): TGTGCCAGCACCCCTAGCGGGGGGGCGATCACCGGGGAGCTGTTTTTT. Protein: CASTPSGGAITGELFF.

The chain employs TRBV25-1 and TRBJ1-2; 9 bases fit TRBD1. The V gene end was trimmed by 10 bases and the J gene end by 7 bases; junction bases not matched to a gene: 7. Looked up from germline, CDR1 is MGHDK and CDR2 is SYGVNS. This CDR3 region has 12 residues. The CDR3: CATLQGAFGYTF. The CDR3 DNA sequence: TGTGCCACTCTACAGGGGGCATTTGGCTACACCTTC.

The chain has TRBV19 and TRBJ2-2; tentatively, D is TRBD2 (6 bases). V was trimmed by 1 base and J by 5 bases, leaving 17 bases between them. This CDR3 spans 17 amino acids. The germline V gene encodes CDR1 LNHDA and CDR2 SQIVND (reference sequence). CDR3: CASSIGGGVGHTGELFF. CDR3 DNA: TGTGCCAGTAGTATAGGGGGAGGTGTAGGGCATACCGGGGAGCTGTTTTTT.

This clone appeared once. The chain joins TRBV5-4 to TRBJ1-1, with D hard to call. Germline V gene sequence: CDR1 SGHNT, CDR2 YYREEE (reference sequence). CDR3 length: 16 residues. Trimming shortened V by 0 bases and J by 4 bases, and 16 bases separated the two germline ends. The DNA of the CDR3 is TGTGCCAGCAGCTTGGGACGTCTTAGCACGGGCACTGAAGCTTTCTTT. Translated, it gives CASSLGRLSTGTEAFF.

The V call is TRBV7-2, the J call TRBJ2-4, with 14 bases that match TRBD2. V dropped 5 bases and J dropped 7; count of bases not matched to a gene: 7. Germline lookup yields CDR1 SGHTA and CDR2 FQGNSA. The CDR3 length is 16 residues. The CDR3 sequence: CASSPGTSGGRNIQYF. For the CDR3, the DNA is TGTGCCAGCAGCCCGGGGACTAGCGGGGGCCGGAACATTCAGTACTTC.

V gene TRBV30 combines with J gene TRBJ1-2, with D possibly TRBD1 on 6 matching bases. CDR1 is GTSNPN and CDR2 is SVGIG in the germline V gene (reference sequence). This CDR3 has 13 residues. The germline V and J ends were trimmed by 7 bases and 7 bases, with 19 bases remaining between them. This chain's CDR3 is CASLDRTASGYTF. CDR3 nucleotides: TGTGCCTCTCTAGACAGGACCGCTTCTGGCTACACCTTC.

The rearrangement uses TRBV3-1 (or the pseudogene TRBV3-2) and TRBJ2-7; a weak D match, TRBD1 (6 bases). The CDR3 extends over 12 amino acids. Germline-derived CDR1 and CDR2 are LGHDT and YNNKEL (reference sequence). V lost 3 bases to trimming and J lost 10 bases, with 13 bases between them. CDR3 in amino acids: CASSHERTDQYF. CDR3 nucleotides: TGTGCCAGCAGCCACGAGAGGACAGACCAGTACTTC.

This chain uses TRBV5-1 with TRBJ1-1; a possible D gene is TRBD1 (6 bases). Germline V gene lookup returns CDR1 SGHRS and CDR2 YFSETQ. The V end was cut by 0 bases, the J end by 10 bases, with 13 bases between. The CDR3 contains 13 residues. The CDR3 DNA sequence: TGCGCCAGCAGCTTGGGGCAGGGGTTGGCAGCTTTCTTT. Residues: CASSLGQGLAAFF.

In this sample, this clone turned up a few times. The rearrangement uses TRBV10-3 and TRBJ2-2; 8 bases align to TRBD2. The trim removed 2 bases at V and 3 bases at J, leaving 2 bases unmatched. The V gene's germline CDR1 is ENHRY and CDR2 SYGVKD. This CDR3 spans 15 amino acids. CDR3 amino acids: CAISETSGDTGELFF. The CDR3, as DNA: TGTGCCATCAGTGAGACTAGCGGAGACACCGGGGAGCTGTTTTTT.

The chain links TRBV2 to TRBJ2-2, with 10 bases aligning to TRBD2. Germline trimming cut 0 bases from V and 7 bases from J; bases unmatched to any gene: 11. Looked up from germline, CDR1 is SNHLY and CDR2 is FYNNEI. CDR3 length equals 18 residues. In DNA form, the CDR3 reads TGTGCCAGCAGTGAAGCCGTTAGCGGGGGGATCTCGGGCGGGGAGCTGTTTTTT. Residues: CASSEAVSGGISGGELFF.

The V gene is TRBV19, the J gene TRBJ1-1; 9 bases fit TRBD1. Germline V CDR1 and CDR2: LNHDA, SQIVND (reference sequence). V lost 6 bases and J lost 6; bases outside the gene matches: 5. This CDR3 has 13 amino acids. CDR3 DNA sequence: TGTGCCAGTAGACCGACAGGGGGGGCTGAAGCTTTCTTT. Protein: CASRPTGGAEAFF. The full variable domain, in which reference TRBV19 and TRBJ1-1 provide the parts outside the CDR3, is DGGITQSPKYLFRKEGQNVTLSCEQNLNHDAMYWYRQDPGQGLRLIYYSQIVNDFQKGDIAEGYSVSREKKESFPLTVTSAQKNPTAFYLCASRPTGGAEAFFGQGTRLTVV.